What follows describes a single T cell receptor (beta chain). The J segment lost 4 bases and the V segment lost 10 bases, leaving 14 bases of the junction unmatched. Germline V gene data show CDR1 as MNHEY and CDR2 as SVGAGI. The CDR3 is 15 amino acids. TCRdb's copy holds only in-frame clones and misses some; the assay was immunoSEQ multiplex PCR. The sample includes some 110,000 clones, roughly 90% of them seen just once. This specimen belongs to a study of blood T cell repertoires in COVID-19. Background on the study: COVID-19 samples collected from the United States, Italy and Spain covered acute and convalescent phases.

The chain employs TRBV6-5 and TRBJ1-2, with TRBD1 matching 8 bases. This clonotype originated in a man aged 70 or older who had recovered from COVID-19. The source material was peripheral blood. The CDR3 sequence: CATSTGVRLGYGYTF. The CDR3 DNA follows: TGTGCCACTTCGACAGGGGTTCGGTTAGGCTATGGCTACACCTTC.